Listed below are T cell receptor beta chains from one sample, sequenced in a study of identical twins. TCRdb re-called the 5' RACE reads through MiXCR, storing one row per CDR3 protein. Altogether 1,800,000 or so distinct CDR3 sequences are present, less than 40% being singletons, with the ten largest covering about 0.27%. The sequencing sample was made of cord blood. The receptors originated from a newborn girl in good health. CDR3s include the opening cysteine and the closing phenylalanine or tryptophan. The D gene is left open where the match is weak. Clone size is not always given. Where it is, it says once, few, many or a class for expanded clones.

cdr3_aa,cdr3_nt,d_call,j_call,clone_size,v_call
CASSRVAPDNEQFF,TGCGCCAGCAGCCGCGTGGCTCCGGACAATGAGCAGTTCTTC,NA,TRBJ2-1,NA,TRBV4-1
CSGQDSNYGYTF,TGCAGCGGCCAAGACAGTAACTATGGCTACACCTTC,NA,TRBJ1-2,NA,TRBV29-1
CASSLDLGRGGYTF,TGTGCCAGCAGCTTAGACCTGGGACGAGGAGGCTACACCTTC,NA,TRBJ1-2,NA,TRBV7-2
CASSQVSGGPTRLILQFF,TGTGCCAGCAGCCAAGTTAGCGGGGGGCCCACAAGACTGATACTCCAGTTCTTC,TRBD2,TRBJ2-1,NA,TRBV4-2
CATSGTTSGYYNEQYF,TGTGCCACCAGTGGCACAACTAGCGGGTACTACAATGAGCAGTACTTC,TRBD2,TRBJ2-5,NA,TRBV24-1
CAISGQGASGANVLTF,TGTGCCATCAGTGGACAGGGGGCGTCTGGGGCCAACGTCCTGACTTTC,TRBD1,TRBJ2-6,few,TRBV10-3
CASTPTSGGTDTQYF,TGTGCCAGCACCCCTACTAGCGGGGGCACAGATACGCAGTATTTT,TRBD2,TRBJ2-3,many,TRBV12-3/TRBV12-4
CASSLGPMRSYEEYF,TGTGCCAGCAGTTTGGGACCCATGAGATCCTATGAGGAGTACTTC,NA,TRBJ2-7,NA,TRBV12-3/TRBV12-4
CASSQVAQGGYGYTF,TGCGCCAGCAGCCAAGTCGCACAGGGCGGCTATGGCTACACCTTC,NA,TRBJ1-2,NA,TRBV4-1
CASTRRQGSYGYTF,TGTGCCAGCACCCGCCGACAGGGATCATATGGCTACACCTTC,TRBD1,TRBJ1-2,few,TRBV7-2
CASRYQSGNEQFF,TGTGCCAGCAGGTACCAGTCAGGCAATGAGCAGTTCTTC,NA,TRBJ2-1,NA,TRBV11-2
CASSLAGRGLSPLHF,TGTGCCAGCAGCTTAGCGGGCAGGGGGCTTTCACCCCTCCACTTT,TRBD1,TRBJ1-6,few,TRBV7-9
CSVSGIFQETQYF,TGCAGCGTTAGTGGGATTTTCCAAGAGACCCAGTACTTC,NA,TRBJ2-5,NA,TRBV29-1
CASSLGHVNTEAFF,TGCGCCAGCAGCTTGGGACACGTGAACACTGAAGCTTTCTTT,NA,TRBJ1-1,NA,TRBV5-1
CASSDGVRNTEAFF,TGCGCCAGCAGCGATGGGGTCAGGAACACTGAAGCTTTCTTT,NA,TRBJ1-1,NA,TRBV5-1
CASSIGQGHNQPQHF,TGTGCCAGTAGTATTGGACAGGGACACAATCAGCCCCAGCATTTT,TRBD1,TRBJ1-5,NA,TRBV19
CSVDRDSPHTQYF,TGCAGCGTTGATAGGGACAGTCCGCATACGCAGTATTTT,TRBD1,TRBJ2-3,NA,TRBV29-1
CSATDRGPNEQYF,TGCAGTGCTACAGACAGGGGGCCCAACGAGCAGTACTTC,TRBD1,TRBJ2-7,NA,TRBV20-1
CASSGEGHTEAFF,TGCGCCAGCAGCGGGGAGGGACACACTGAAGCTTTCTTT,NA,TRBJ1-1,NA,TRBV5-1
CASSPLVRETQYF,TGTGCCAGCAGCCCATTAGTGAGGGAGACCCAGTACTTC,NA,TRBJ2-5,NA,TRBV11-2
CASSLTRTGAPIGYGYTF,TGCGCCAGCAGCTTGACCCGGACAGGAGCCCCTATAGGCTATGGCTACACCTTC,TRBD1,TRBJ1-2,few,TRBV5-1
CAWISAGGEAFF,TGTGCCTGGATCTCTGCAGGGGGAGAGGCTTTCTTT,TRBD1,TRBJ1-1,NA,TRBV30
CSARGTRYNEQFF,TGCAGTGCTAGAGGGACTAGGTACAATGAGCAGTTCTTC,TRBD2,TRBJ2-1,NA,TRBV20-1
CSARRFTEDTQYF,TGCAGTGCTAGGAGATTCACGGAAGATACGCAGTATTTT,NA,TRBJ2-3,NA,TRBV20-1
CASSQQGLALTDAQYF,TGCGCCAGCAGCCAACAGGGACTAGCCCTAACAGATGCGCAGTATTTT,TRBD2,TRBJ2-3,NA,TRBV4-1
CASSKRTSGGAIDTQYF,TGTGCCAGCAGCAAAAGGACTAGCGGGGGGGCCATAGATACGCAGTATTTT,TRBD2,TRBJ2-3,few,TRBV13
CASREDRGTYEQYF,TGTGCCAGCAGAGAAGACAGGGGGACCTACGAGCAGTACTTC,TRBD1,TRBJ2-7,NA,TRBV27
CSASKGGGVSYNEQFF,TGCAGTGCTTCCAAAGGAGGGGGGGTCTCCTACAATGAGCAGTTCTTC,NA,TRBJ2-1,NA,TRBV20-1
CASSSLRGRSYEQYF,TGTGCCAGCAGCTCTCTCCGGGGCAGATCCTACGAGCAGTACTTC,NA,TRBJ2-7,NA,TRBV11-2
CASSRPTSGSITDTQYF,TGTGCCAGCAGCCGACCGACTAGCGGGAGTATCACAGATACGCAGTATTTT,TRBD2,TRBJ2-3,NA,TRBV3-1
CASSQWTRDRAYEQYF,TGTGCCAGCAGCCAATGGACCCGCGATCGGGCCTACGAGCAGTACTTC,NA,TRBJ2-7,NA,TRBV3-1
CASTKTGNYGYTF,TGTGCCAGCACTAAGACAGGGAACTATGGCTACACCTTC,TRBD1,TRBJ1-2,NA,TRBV25-1
CTIINSPLSSYNSPLHF,TGTACCATCATTAATTCTCCCTTGAGCTCCTATAATTCACCCCTCCACTTT,NA,TRBJ1-6,NA,TRBV21-1
CSARRREGVYNEQFF,TGCAGTGCTAGAAGGCGGGAGGGAGTCTACAATGAGCAGTTCTTC,TRBD2,TRBJ2-1,NA,TRBV20-1
CASNTGDWAYGYTF,TGCGCCAGCAATACAGGGGATTGGGCTTATGGCTACACCTTC,TRBD1,TRBJ1-2,few,TRBV5-1
CASSLAGGLRNEQFF,TGCGCCAGCAGCTTGGCGGGAGGTCTGAGAAATGAGCAGTTCTTC,TRBD2,TRBJ2-1,NA,TRBV5-1
CACSPPWPWETQYF,TGTGCCTGCTCACCACCGTGGCCCTGGGAGACCCAGTACTTC,NA,TRBJ2-5,NA,TRBV18
CAMRRGTGDNSPLHF,TGTGCCATGAGGCGTGGGACAGGGGATAATTCACCCCTCCACTTT,TRBD1,TRBJ1-6,NA,TRBV10-3
CAASELGTYEQYF,TGTGCCGCGTCAGAACTAGGGACCTACGAGCAGTACTTC,NA,TRBJ2-7,many,TRBV10-3
CSAREGRVGGDGYTF,TGCAGTGCTAGAGAAGGTCGGGTAGGGGGGGATGGCTACACCTTC,NA,TRBJ1-2,NA,TRBV20-1
CASTTSGGNEQFF,TGTGCCAGCACTACTAGCGGGGGCAATGAGCAGTTCTTC,TRBD2,TRBJ2-1,many,TRBV7-2
CAGSNGLDGYTF,TGTGCCGGCAGCAACGGGCTCGATGGCTACACCTTC,NA,TRBJ1-2,NA,TRBV6-5
CSARRALLAGDQETQYF,TGCAGTGCTAGAAGGGCCCTTCTAGCGGGAGACCAAGAGACCCAGTACTTC,TRBD2,TRBJ2-5,few,TRBV20-1
CVSSLSGFYEQYF,TGTGTCAGCAGCTTATCCGGCTTCTACGAGCAGTACTTC,NA,TRBJ2-7,NA,TRBV5-8
CSAPPSLHTGFF,TGCAGTGCTCCCCCCTCTCTCCACACCGGGTTCTTC,NA,TRBJ2-1,NA,TRBV20-1
CASSLAGGLAGQSYEQYF,TGTGCCAGCAGCTTAGCGGGGGGACTAGCGGGACAGTCCTACGAGCAGTACTTC,TRBD2,TRBJ2-7,few,TRBV7-9
CSARDLDHTDTQYF,TGCAGTGCTAGAGATTTGGACCACACAGATACGCAGTATTTT,NA,TRBJ2-3,NA,TRBV20-1